Sequencing of this TCR beta chain was carried out in a study of cytomegalovirus exposure and HLA in healthy donors. Findings and caveats of the study: The study flagged approximately 180 TCR beta chains as cytomegalovirus-associated.

A note on this clone: Antigen specificity is unknown.

The donors were in the approximately 130-subject validation cohort, distinct from the approximately 610-subject first cohort. Generated by immunoSEQ multiplex PCR, the TCRdb table keeps only in-frame clones and is missing some. The sample carries over 150,000 clones, approximately 86% recorded once. The V end was cut by 3 bases, the J end by 6 bases, with 15 bases between. The CDR3 has 15 amino acids. Germline V gene data show CDR1 as LNHDA and CDR2 as SQIVND (reference sequence). The clonotype comes from a man aged 18 to 29 in good health and CMV-seropositive. Sequences were obtained from PBMCs. The J gene is TRBJ2-4, the V gene TRBV19; possibly TRBD2 for D (7 bases). CDR3 amino acids: CASSMGPGGGNIQYF. The CDR3 region has the DNA TGTGCCAGTAGTATGGGGCCGGGGGGCGGAAACATTCAGTACTTC.